A selection of T cell receptor beta chains follows, all from one sample in a study of blood T cell repertoires in COVID-19. Profiling relied on immunoSEQ multiplex PCR, and the TCRdb table lists in-frame clones only, not all of them. Among some 190,000 clones, about 81% were seen once, and the ten largest hold 7.8%. The sample consisted of peripheral blood. These TCRs come from an older woman with COVID-19, enrolled during active disease. Both conserved end residues are part of each CDR3. The D gene is left open where the match is weak. Part of the rows lack a size; the others show once, few, many or a class for expanded clones.

>TRBJ2-2|TRBV10-1|TRBD2|once
CASSPGGSGELFF
TGCGCCAGCTCCCCTGGCGGGAGTGGGGAGCTGTTTTTT
>TRBJ1-2|TRBV28|NA|NA
CASSLLADYGYTF
TGTGCCAGCAGTTTGTTGGCGGACTATGGCTACACCTTC
>TRBJ1-6|TRBV19|TRBD1|NA
CASSTKGGQGASPLHF
TGTGCCAGTAGTACCAAGGGGGGACAGGGGGCTTCACCCCTCCACTTT
>TRBJ2-7|TRBV4-1|NA|NA
CASSHKFAYEQYF
TGCGCCAGCAGTCACAAATTTGCCTACGAGCAGTACTTC
>TRBJ1-2|TRBV2|TRBD1|NA
CASRVDRDYGYTF
TGTGCCAGCAGAGTGGACAGGGACTATGGCTACACCTTC
>TRBJ2-2|TRBV9|NA|NA
CASSLASRGAGELFF
TGTGCCAGCAGTCTAGCAAGTCGAGGCGCCGGGGAGCTGTTTTTT
>TRBJ1-4|TRBV2|TRBD1|many
CASSRDRQEKLFF
TGTGCCAGCAGTCGGGACAGACAGGAAAAACTGTTTTTT
>TRBJ2-6|TRBV28|TRBD1|NA
CATSRGPSGANVLTF
TGTGCCACCTCAAGGGGGCCTTCTGGGGCCAACGTCCTGACTTTC
>TRBJ1-5|TRBV6-6|NA|few
CASNPSRVPNQPQHF
TGTGCCAGCAACCCAAGCAGGGTTCCCAATCAGCCCCAGCATTTT
>TRBJ1-5|TRBV28|NA|NA
CASSPGNYVSQPQHF
TGTGCCAGCAGTCCAGGGAACTATGTAAGTCAGCCCCAGCATTTT
>TRBJ2-1|TRBV6-6|TRBD1|NA
CASSPDRAFGEQFF
TGTGCCAGCAGTCCTGACAGGGCCTTTGGGGAGCAGTTCTTC
>TRBJ1-4|TRBV11-2|NA|NA
CASTLHVRANEKLFF
TGTGCCAGCACCCTACACGTACGGGCTAATGAAAAACTGTTTTTT
>TRBJ1-2|TRBV4-1|NA|NA
CASSQESGRVGYGYTF
TGCGCCAGCAGCCAAGAATCAGGCCGCGTGGGCTATGGCTACACCTTC
>TRBJ2-6|TRBV2|TRBD1|NA
CASSDSRDRGRRSGANVLTF
TGTGCCAGCAGTGATTCGAGAGACAGGGGACGACGCTCTGGGGCCAACGTCCTGACTTTC
>TRBJ2-5|TRBV9|TRBD2|NA
CASSVQAGGQETQYF
TGTGCCAGCAGCGTACAAGCGGGGGGACAAGAGACCCAGTACTTC
>TRBJ1-5|TRBV19|NA|NA
CASSIQGDQPQHF
TGTGCCAGTAGTATCCAAGGGGATCAGCCCCAGCATTTT
>TRBJ2-1|TRBV7-6|TRBD2|NA
CASSLTSGPYNEQFF
TGTGCCAGCAGCTTGACTAGCGGGCCTTACAATGAGCAGTTCTTC
>TRBJ2-1|TRBV5-4|TRBD2|NA
CASSLYGPSGSNEQFF
TGTGCCAGCAGCTTGTATGGGCCTAGCGGGAGTAATGAGCAGTTCTTC
>TRBJ1-1|TRBV18|NA|NA
CASSPTPNTEAFF
TGTGCCAGCTCGCCGACACCTAACACTGAAGCTTTCTTT
>TRBJ2-7|TRBV30|TRBD1|NA
CAWSVRTGVYEQYF
TGTGCCTGGAGTGTTCGGACAGGGGTGTACGAGCAGTACTTC
>TRBJ2-2|TRBV5-1|TRBD2|NA
CASSLGLASGELFF
TGCGCCAGCAGCCTCGGACTAGCCTCCGGGGAGCTGTTTTTT
>TRBJ1-2|TRBV24-1|NA|once
CATSDPVGGEGYTF
TGTGCCACCAGTGACCCTGTAGGGGGAGAAGGCTACACCTTC
>TRBJ2-3|TRBV7-2|TRBD2|NA
CASSLTSSGDTQYF
TGTGCCAGCAGCTTGACTAGCTCCGGGGATACGCAGTATTTT
>TRBJ2-3|TRBV4-3|TRBD1|NA
CASSQELQGALHTQYF
TGCGCCAGCAGCCAAGAGTTACAGGGGGCTTTGCATACGCAGTATTTT
>TRBJ2-7|TRBV7-2|TRBD2|NA
CASSSGLAAIYEQYF
TGTGCCAGCAGCTCGGGACTAGCGGCGATCTACGAGCAGTACTTC
>TRBJ2-3|TRBV7-2|NA|NA
CASSLVSARIHTDTQYF
TGTGCCAGCAGCTTAGTTTCGGCCAGGATCCACACAGATACGCAGTATTTT
>TRBJ2-5|TRBV7-8|NA|NA
CASSLAAGAQETQYF
TGTGCCAGCAGCTTAGCGGCGGGGGCCCAAGAGACCCAGTACTTC
>TRBJ2-7|TRBV3-1/TRBV3-2|TRBD2|NA
CASSQTAGGFEEQYF
TGTGCCAGCAGCCAAACAGCGGGAGGTTTCGAGGAGCAGTACTTC
>TRBJ2-6|TRBV19|NA|NA
CASSPGLISYRANVLTF
TGTGCCAGTAGCCCGGGACTCATCTCTTATAGGGCCAACGTCCTGACTTTC
>TRBJ2-1|TRBV29-1|TRBD1|few
CSVTRTGNNEQFF
TGCAGCGTTACCCGGACAGGTAACAATGAGCAGTTCTTC
>TRBJ1-5|TRBV28|NA|NA
CASRTSGTPNQPQHF
TGTGCCAGCAGAACCTCCGGGACACCCAATCAGCCCCAGCATTTT
>TRBJ1-1|TRBV2|NA|NA
CASSASGGGYTEAFF
TGTGCCAGCAGCGCCAGTGGGGGGGGGTACACTGAAGCTTTCTTT
>TRBJ2-1|TRBV6-5|TRBD1|NA
CASTLTGVGYNEQFF
TGTGCCAGCACCTTAACAGGGGTTGGCTACAATGAGCAGTTCTTC
>TRBJ1-2|TRBV5-6|NA|NA
CASSPTWGGAFGYTF
TGTGCCAGCAGCCCGACATGGGGGGGCGCCTTTGGCTACACCTTC
>TRBJ2-5|TRBV5-4|TRBD1|few
CASSSGTEEETQYF
TGTGCCAGCAGCTCAGGGACAGAAGAAGAGACCCAGTACTTC
>TRBJ1-5|TRBV6-5|NA|NA
CASRDSQNQPQHF
TGTGCCAGCAGGGACAGTCAAAATCAGCCCCAGCATTTT
>TRBJ2-2|TRBV3-1/TRBV3-2|NA|few
CASSQDPRLTTHNTGELFF
TGTGCCAGCAGCCAAGACCCCCGACTTACTACCCACAACACCGGGGAGCTGTTTTTT
>TRBJ2-1|TRBV3-1/TRBV3-2|TRBD2|once
CASSQDSGSSYNEQFF
TGTGCCAGCAGCCAAGATAGCGGGAGTTCCTACAATGAGCAGTTCTTC
>TRBJ1-1|TRBV2|NA|NA
CASTTGENTEAFF
TGTGCCAGCACCACCGGGGAAAACACTGAAGCTTTCTTT
>TRBJ2-3|TRBV7-3|TRBD2|NA
CASSLTSGRSTQYF
TGTGCCAGCAGCTTGACTAGCGGGAGATCAACGCAGTATTTT
>TRBJ2-3|TRBV10-3|NA|NA
CAISDRRGGDTQYF
TGTGCCATCAGTGATCGCAGGGGCGGAGATACGCAGTATTTT
>TRBJ1-1|TRBV5-1|TRBD1|few
CASSNGQGGSTEAFF
TGCGCCAGCAGCAACGGACAGGGTGGGAGCACTGAAGCTTTCTTT
>TRBJ2-3|TRBV11-3|NA|NA
CASKGGYTDTQYF
TGTGCCAGCAAAGGAGGTTACACAGATACGCAGTATTTT
>TRBJ2-7|TRBV4-3|NA|NA
CASSQDLRDYEQYF
TGCGCCAGCAGCCAAGATCTGAGGGATTACGAGCAGTACTTC
>TRBJ1-5|TRBV4-2|NA|NA
CASSQEGDNQPQHF
TGTGCCAGCAGCCAAGAGGGAGACAATCAGCCCCAGCATTTT
>TRBJ2-7|TRBV7-6|NA|NA
CASSLGGDATYEQYF
TGTGCCAGCAGCCTAGGGGGGGACGCAACCTACGAGCAGTACTTC
>TRBJ2-2|TRBV3-1/TRBV3-2|TRBD2|NA
CASIGSSGAPMEELFF
TGTGCCAGCATCGGTAGTAGCGGGGCGCCTATGGAGGAGCTGTTTTTT
>TRBJ2-1|TRBV12-3/TRBV12-4|TRBD1|NA
CASSLGQGNEQFF
TGTGCCAGCAGTTTGGGACAGGGCAATGAGCAGTTCTTC
>TRBJ2-3|TRBV27|NA|few
CASSLNRFTDTQYF
TGTGCCAGCAGTTTAAACAGGTTCACAGATACGCAGTATTTT
>TRBJ2-7|TRBV11-2|NA|NA
CASSLRADSYEQYF
TGTGCCAGCAGCTTAAGAGCGGACTCCTACGAGCAGTACTTC
>TRBJ1-1|TRBV9|NA|once
CASSPRQGLNTEAFF
TGTGCCAGCAGCCCGAGGCAGGGGCTGAACACTGAAGCTTTCTTT
>TRBJ1-2|TRBV30|NA|NA
CAWSLPGGDGYTF
TGTGCCTGGAGCCTACCGGGGGGAGATGGCTACACCTTC